This T cell receptor beta chain was sequenced in a study of blood T cell repertoires in COVID-19 (TCRdb year 2020). A note on the overall study: Samples from collaborators originated in the United States, Italy and Spain and spanned both the acute and convalescent phases of COVID-19. Subjects who had been exposed to COVID-19, were actively infected with it, or had recovered from it provided the deeply sampled blood TCRbeta repertoires that made up the dataset. Sample metadata almost always included a de-identified subject ID, COVID-19 status, age in years and sex. Samples came from the ongoing ImmuneRACE study (first 160 participants) plus 1,254 subjects from 6 global collaborators. Where HLA class I and class II types were available, the types were taken from metadata supplied by the sample provider, not from assay-based typing. The repertoires were released in a freely available public database intended as a resource for research on the immune response to SARS-CoV-2. The material from the prospective study consisted of cDNA or gDNA derived from T cells, B-cell-depleted T cells, or PBMCs. Summary of the overall study and its limitations: Clinical and demographic metadata were provided uncurated, with the amount varying by source and participant.

Each collaborating institution followed its own protocols to collect whole blood in K2EDTA tubes. For TCRbeta analysis, collaborators shipped samples in one of three forms: frozen whole blood, isolated PBMCs, or DNA extracted from either of those sample types. TCRbeta CDR3 regions were amplified from genomic DNA using the immunoSEQ Assay, a bias-controlled multiplex PCR. Per the original workflow: The number of nucleated cells in each sample was estimated from the amplification of reference gene primers within the assay. To quantify the absolute abundance of each unique TCRbeta CDR3 rearrangement, sequence reads were collapsed and filtered. For each sample, productive Simpson clonality was calculated as the square root of Simpson's diversity index across productive rearrangements. The immuneACCESS repertoire file appears here via TCRdb, limited to in-frame rearrangements. These files lack a portion of the clones; in checked studies, under half of the deficit traces to unresolved V genes, and the cause of the others is not known. V and J calls and clone size are those listed in that table; D and trimming were worked out from the DNA. This sample comprises about 120,000 clones, over 80% of them detected only once. 25% to 35% of the sample is taken by the ten largest.

The CDR3 measures 13 amino acids from cysteine to phenylalanine. This entry keeps only the CDR3 DNA: 39 bases, framed from base 1. The germline V gene yields LGHNT for CDR1 and FRNRAP for CDR2. V is clipped by 1 base and J by 1 base, and the sequence between their germline boundaries is 4 bases long. On this clone: No antigen is known for it. No much larger clone is present one base from it, and per-base qualities are unavailable.

This clonotype originated in a woman aged 70-85 years with acute or convalescent COVID-19. Sequenced sample: peripheral blood. The chain is made from TRBV12-5 and TRBJ1-1; the D gene cannot be named for sure. CDR3 reads: CASGLAWNTEAFF. The nucleotide sequence is TGTGCTAGTGGTTTGGCCTGGAACACTGAAGCTTTCTTT.